The rows below give T cell receptor beta chains drawn from one sample of a study of molecular identifiers for immune sequencing clone quantification. TCRdb redid the calling of the PCR reads with MiXCR, one entry per CDR3 protein. The repertoire consists of roughly 100,000 distinct CDR3 sequences, with around 30% occurring once and the leading ten covering less than 10%. Sample: naive CD8+ T cells from blood, with Jurkat cell RNA spiked in. These receptors all stem from a human donor in good health. Some libraries in this study had Jurkat cell RNA spiked in. CDR3s include the opening cysteine and the closing phenylalanine or tryptophan. A D gene is named only where the DNA matches it firmly. A clone size is listed for some rows: how often the clone was seen (once, few, many), or a class if it is expanded.

J,size,D,V,CDR3,DNA
TRBJ2-1,.,TRBD1,TRBV4-1,CASSQVQGQGWVEQFF,TGCGCCAGCAGCCAAGTTCAGGGACAGGGATGGGTCGAGCAGTTCTTC
TRBJ2-6,.,.,TRBV6-2/TRBV6-3,CASSQMNVLTF,TGTGCCAGCAGCCAGATGAACGTCCTGACTTTC
TRBJ2-1,.,TRBD1,TRBV4-3,CASSQDPTGGSYNEQFF,TGCGCCAGCAGCCAAGACCCTACAGGGGGCTCCTACAATGAGCAGTTCTTC
TRBJ2-7,few,.,TRBV3-1,CASSQDWNPGDEQYF,TGTGCCAGCAGCCAAGATTGGAATCCGGGGGACGAGCAGTACTTC
TRBJ2-3,.,TRBD2,TRBV19,CASTPGTSSTDTQYF,TGTGCCAGTACCCCCGGGACTAGCTCGACAGATACGCAGTATTTT
TRBJ2-3,.,TRBD1,TRBV6-2/TRBV6-3,CASSRRDSGTDTQYF,TGTGCCAGCAGTCGTCGGGACAGCGGCACAGATACGCAGTATTTT
TRBJ2-7,many,TRBD1,TRBV7-9,CASRQLGTGSYEQYF,TGTGCCAGCAGACAGCTCGGGACAGGGTCCTACGAGCAGTACTTC
TRBJ1-1,many,TRBD1,TRBV29-1,CSVTSKGAREEAFF,TGCAGCGTTACCAGCAAGGGGGCCCGAGAGGAAGCTTTCTTT
TRBJ2-2,many,.,TRBV5-6,CASTLGLNTGELFF,TGTGCCAGCACCCTGGGCCTGAACACCGGGGAGCTGTTTTTT
TRBJ1-2,few,.,TRBV20-1,CSARDAGNYGYTF,TGCAGTGCTAGAGATGCCGGTAACTATGGCTACACCTTC
TRBJ2-1,few,.,TRBV6-5,CASSYSDLNEQFF,TGTGCCAGCAGTTACTCCGACCTTAATGAGCAGTTCTTC
TRBJ2-7,.,.,TRBV5-4,CASSLELGLDYEQYF,TGTGCCAGCAGCTTGGAGTTGGGGCTAGATTACGAGCAGTACTTC
TRBJ2-3,.,.,TRBV3-1,CASSHVGRVVTDTQYF,TGTGCCAGCAGCCACGTCGGGCGGGTGGTCACAGATACGCAGTATTTT
TRBJ2-1,.,TRBD2,TRBV11-2,CASSLEGGRAYKELFF,TGTGCCAGCAGCTTAGAGGGCGGGAGGGCCTACAAAGAGCTGTTCTTC
TRBJ2-3,few,TRBD1,TRBV9,CASSVNRDRGRGDTQYF,TGTGCCAGCAGCGTAAACAGGGACAGGGGGCGCGGGGATACGCAGTATTTT
TRBJ2-1,.,TRBD2,TRBV29-1,CSARGLAGGRWDNEQFF,TGCAGCGCCCGGGGACTAGCGGGGGGGCGTTGGGACAATGAGCAGTTCTTC
TRBJ2-2,many,TRBD2,TRBV29-1,CSVELAENTGELFF,TGCAGCGTTGAACTAGCGGAGAACACCGGGGAGCTGTTTTTT
TRBJ2-3,few,.,TRBV18,CASSPPGSSTDTQYF,TGTGCCAGCTCACCACCAGGATCTAGCACAGATACGCAGTATTTT
TRBJ1-6,.,TRBD1,TRBV27,CASSYTGTGISPLHF,TGTGCCAGCAGTTACACCGGGACAGGAATTTCACCCCTCCACTTT
TRBJ1-5,.,.,TRBV28,CASNVGGNQPLHF,TGTGCCAGTAATGTCGGTGGCAATCAGCCCCTGCATTTT
TRBJ2-5,few,TRBD1,TRBV29-1,CSVIQGRETQYF,TGCAGCGTAATACAGGGGCGGGAGACCCAGTACTTC
TRBJ2-2,few,TRBD2,TRBV9,CASSVRDYESGELFF,TGTGCCAGCAGCGTGCGGGACTACGAGAGCGGGGAGCTGTTTTTT
TRBJ2-7,few,.,TRBV5-1,CASSTKDSPYEQYF,TGCGCCAGCAGCACCAAGGACAGCCCGTACGAGCAGTACTTC
TRBJ2-6,.,.,TRBV6-1,CASSVRGWLTSGANVLTF,TGTGCCAGCAGTGTACGAGGGTGGCTGACCTCTGGGGCCAACGTCCTGACTTTC
TRBJ2-3,many,.,TRBV5-6,CASSLETPTDTQYF,TGTGCCAGCAGCTTGGAGACCCCCACAGATACGCAGTATTTT
TRBJ2-5,.,.,TRBV4-3,CASSLYGSGQETQYF,TGCGCCAGCAGCCTGTACGGTAGCGGCCAAGAGACCCAGTACTTC
TRBJ2-7,.,TRBD2,TRBV28,CASSQGLAGGYEQYF,TGTGCCAGCAGTCAGGGACTAGCGGGGGGCTACGAGCAGTACTTC
TRBJ2-1,.,.,TRBV28,CASSGGTEPDEQFF,TGTGCCAGCAGTGGCGGGACGGAGCCCGATGAGCAGTTCTTC
TRBJ2-2,many,.,TRBV7-2,CASSTTGELFF,TGTGCCAGCAGCACCACCGGGGAGCTGTTTTTT